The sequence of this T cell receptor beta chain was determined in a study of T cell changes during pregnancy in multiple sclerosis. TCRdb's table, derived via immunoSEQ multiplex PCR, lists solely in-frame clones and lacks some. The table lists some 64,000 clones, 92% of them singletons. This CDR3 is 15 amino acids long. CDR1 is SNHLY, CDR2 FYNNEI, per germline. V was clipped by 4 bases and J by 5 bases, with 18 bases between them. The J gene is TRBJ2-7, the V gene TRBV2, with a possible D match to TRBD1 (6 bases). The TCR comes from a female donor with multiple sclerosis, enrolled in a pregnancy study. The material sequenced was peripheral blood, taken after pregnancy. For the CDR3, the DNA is TGTGCCAGCAGTGGACTACAGGGTCCTTTACACGAGCAGTACTTC. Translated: CASSGLQGPLHEQYF.